A single sample is the source of the 29 T cell receptor beta chains below, sequenced in a study of blood T cells in healthy people across ages. The use of a sample-barcoded 5' primer and a J-beta primer mix characterized a second PCR of about 6 to 12 cycles. TCRdb reprocessed the 5' RACE reads via MiXCR and lists one record per CDR3 protein. The sample yields about 630,000 distinct CDR3 sequences, more than 20% seen once. The sequenced sample was blood. The origin of the receptors is a man between 70 and 80 years old in good health.

This clonotype occurred a few times. The junction differs from germline at one of its ends, possibly a read error. This chain links TRBV9 with TRBJ2-5; TRBD2 is a possible D gene (6 bases). In germline, CDR1 is SGDLS, CDR2 YYNGEE. The length of the CDR3 is 15 residues. The CDR3 loop is CASSVVFGLAKTQHF. The CDR3 DNA reads as TGTGCCAGCAGCGTAGTCTTCGGGCTAGCGAAGACCCAGCACTTC.

This clonotype turned up a few times. This chain joins TRBV20-1 and TRBJ2-5, with 7 bases fitting TRBD2. CDR1 DFQATT and CDR2 SNEGSKA come from the germline V gene (reference sequence). This CDR3 spans 15 amino acids. J gave up 1 base and V 1 base, and 6 bases lay outside the gene matches. The CDR3 DNA reads as TGCAGTGCTAGAGCATCCGGGAGGACCCAAGAGACCCAGTACTTC. It encodes CSARASGRTQETQYF.

V gene TRBV29-1 combines with J gene TRBJ1-1; D remains unclear. CDR1 is SQVTM and CDR2 is ANQGSEA in the germline V gene. The CDR3 is 15 residues long. V lost 7 bases to trimming and J lost 0 bases, with 18 bases between them. CDR3 bases: TGCAGCGCCCGGACCGAGAATTTTTTGAACACTGAAGCTTTCTTT. This gives the protein CSARTENFLNTEAFF.

This clonotype was seen a few times. Written as DNA, the CDR3 is TGTGCCAGCAGCCAAGTCTTCAGGGCTACCTACAATGAGCAGTTCTTC. Translating it yields CASSQVFRATYNEQFF. The chain has TRBV14 and TRBJ2-1; the D gene is possibly TRBD1 (5 bases). Germline loops: CDR1 SGHDN, CDR2 FVKESK. Trimming took off 1 base at V and 2 bases at J, with 12 bases between the two ends. The length of the CDR3 is 16 residues. The variable domain in full, with the rest retrieved from reference TRBV14 and TRBJ2-1, is EAGVTQFPSHSVIEKGQTVTLRCDPISGHDNLYWYRRVMGKEIKFLLHFVKESKQDESGMPNNRFLAERTGGTYSTLKVQPAELEDSGVYFCASSQVFRATYNEQFFGPGTRLTVL.

V is TRBV21-1 and J is TRBJ2-1; TRBD1, the D gene given by the table, was not confirmed from the DNA. Near its end, the DNA agrees better with TRBJ2-5, so the J call may be wrong. TRBV21-1 is a documented pseudogene. CDR3 length: 15 amino acids. CDR3: CASTLRQEDGETQYF. The CDR3 nucleotides are TGTGCCAGCACCCTGAGGCAAGAGGACGGAGAGACCCAGTACTTC.

The CDR3, as DNA: TGTGCCAGCAGTGTCCTTCACTACAATGAGCAGTTCTTC. Protein product: CASSVLHYNEQFF. This sequence joins TRBV2 and TRBJ2-1, with D unclear. Germline V CDR1 and CDR2: SNHLY, FYNNEI. The CDR3 runs to 13 residues. With 4 bases removed from V and 3 bases from J, the gap between germline ends came to 7 bases.

This chain connects TRBV28 to TRBJ1-4, with TRBD1 matching over 7 bases. The length of the CDR3 is 15 residues. After removal of 2 bases from V and 5 bases from J, the junction contained 5 bases not matched to a gene. Germline CDR1 and CDR2: MDHEN and SYDVKM. The CDR3 loop reads CASSLPDRDNEKLFF. CDR3 nucleotides: TGTGCCAGCAGTTTACCTGACAGGGACAATGAAAAACTGTTTTTT.

This clonotype appeared a few times. The V and J genes are TRBV29-1 and TRBJ2-5, with D unclear. The DNA matches TRBJ2-7 better at its end, which makes the J call doubtful. CDR1 SQVTM and CDR2 ANQGSEA come from the germline V gene. The CDR3 is 14 amino acids. CDR3 protein: CSVESEGLTYEQYF. CDR3 DNA sequence: TGCAGCGTTGAAAGTGAAGGTTTAACCTACGAGCAGTACTTC.

The table lists this clonotype with a few counts. The CDR3 DNA reads TGTGCCAGCAGTTACGGGGGCCTCGCAAGGCAAGAGACCCAGTACTTC. This codes for CASSYGGLARQETQYF. The chain employs TRBV6-5 and TRBJ2-5; TRBD1 might be the D (6 bases). V gave up 2 bases and J gave up 2 bases, with 15 bases separating them. The CDR3 sequence is 16 residues long. Germline CDR1 and CDR2: MNHEY and SVGAGI.

The gene calls are TRBV28 and TRBJ2-7; 13 nucleotides agree with TRBD2. In germline, CDR1 is MDHEN, CDR2 SYDVKM. This CDR3 spans 20 amino acids. The trim removed 3 bases at V and 5 bases at J, leaving 19 bases unmatched. Written as DNA, the CDR3 is TGTGCCAGCAGTTTCCCGGGGACTAGCGGGACAGGTGCGGGTTTAGACGAGCAGTACTTC. Translating gives CASSFPGTSGTGAGLDEQYF.

This clonotype occurred a few times. The chain joins TRBV27 to TRBJ2-3, with D tentatively TRBD1 (6 bases). V dropped 7 bases and J dropped 0 bases, with 14 bases sitting between them. Germline CDR1 MNHEY, CDR2 SMNVEV (reference sequence). CDR3 length equals 15 residues. This chain's CDR3 is CASTRTGHSTDTQYF. The CDR3 DNA is TGTGCCAGCACTCGAACAGGGCATAGCACAGATACGCAGTATTTT.

The genes are TRBV7-8 and TRBJ1-1; no definite D call. V lost 0 bases and J 0 bases, leaving 11 bases between the germline ends. CDR1 is SGHVS and CDR2 is FQNEAQ in the germline V gene. The CDR3 length is 16 residues. The CDR3 sequence is CASSLAGRVMNTEAFF. For the CDR3, the DNA is TGTGCCAGCAGCTTAGCGGGCAGAGTCATGAACACTGAAGCTTTCTTT.

This clonotype turned up a few times. One end of the junction does not line up with germline, which may come from a read error. The rearrangement uses TRBV5-1 and TRBJ2-5, with D possibly TRBD2 on 6 matching bases. Germline V gives CDR1 SGHRS, CDR2 YFSETQ. The CDR3 totals 16 residues. The CDR3 bases are TGCGCCAGCAGCCTCAAAACTGGGACTGCACAAGAGGCCCAGTACTTC. This gives the protein CASSLKTGTAQEAQYF.

V gene TRBV28 combines with J gene TRBJ2-1; TRBD2 agrees at 10 bases. The CDR3 is made up of 16 amino acids. Per the germline V gene, CDR1 is MDHEN and CDR2 is SYDVKM. The V gene end was trimmed by 6 bases and the J gene end by 0 bases; junction bases not matched to a gene: 5. CDR3 protein: CASSGLAGASYNEQFF. In DNA, the CDR3 is TGTGCCAGCAGCGGGCTAGCGGGGGCCTCCTACAATGAGCAGTTCTTC.

The rearrangement joins TRBV7-2 to TRBJ2-3, with 7 bases identical to TRBD2. Germline V gene sequence: CDR1 SGHTA, CDR2 FQGNSA. The CDR3 loop spans 18 amino acids. V was pared by 2 bases and J by 2 bases, with 13 bases of the junction left unmatched. The CDR3 DNA reads TGTGCCAGCAGCTTAAGCACCCAGGCGGGAGCAGTCACAGATACGCAGTATTTT. Protein sequence: CASSLSTQAGAVTDTQYF. The full variable domain, in which reference TRBV7-2 and TRBJ2-3 provide the parts outside the CDR3, is GAGVSQSPSNKVTEKGKDVELRCDPISGHTALYWYRQSLGQGLEFLIYFQGNSAPDKSGLPSDRFSAERTGGSVSTLTIQRTQQEDSAVYLCASSLSTQAGAVTDTQYFGPGTRLTVL.

Turning to this clonotype: The germline gene is not matched at one end of the junction; a read error may be the cause. The genes are TRBV6-5 and TRBJ2-5; 9 nucleotides match TRBD2. The CDR3 contains 16 residues. Germline assignment: CDR1 MNHEY and CDR2 SVGAGI. This CDR3 reads CASSYSAGGWYNERFF. The CDR3 DNA reads as TGTGCCAGCAGTTACTCCGCGGGAGGGTGGTACAATGAGCGGTTCTTC.

The chain links TRBV14 to TRBJ2-5; D gene unclear. The CDR3 totals 14 residues. The germline V gene has CDR1 SGHDN and CDR2 FVKESK. The ends were cut back, 2 bases at V and 5 bases at J, with 12 bases in the middle. This CDR3 reads CASSQLQVMETQYF. The DNA of the CDR3 is TGTGCCAGCAGCCAACTCCAGGTGATGGAGACCCAGTACTTC.

This clonotype was counted a few times. V and J are TRBV7-6 and TRBJ2-1; D unclear. The assigned J gene may be wrong: the sequence end matches TRBJ2-7 better. The CDR3 spans 14 residues. CDR1 and CDR2 from the germline V gene are SGHVS and FNYEAQ. The CDR3 DNA follows: TGTGCCAGCAGCTTAATCACGAATCCCTACGAGCAGTACTTC. Protein product: CASSLITNPYEQYF.

The rearrangement uses TRBV3-1 and TRBJ2-3; 11 nucleotides align to TRBD2. The CDR3 runs to 14 residues. V trimming: 0 bases; J trimming: 9 bases; junction bases outside the gene matches: 2. Germline V gene data show CDR1 as LGHDT and CDR2 as YNNKEL (reference sequence). Written as DNA, the CDR3 is TGTGCCAGCAGCCAAGACATAGCGGGAGGGACGCAGTATTTT. Residues: CASSQDIAGGTQYF.

This chain connects TRBV29-1 to TRBJ1-2, with 7 nucleotides matching TRBD1. Per the germline V gene, CDR1 is SQVTM and CDR2 is ANQGSEA. V trimming: 5 bases; J trimming: 4 bases; junction bases outside the gene matches: 10. CDR3 length: 14 amino acids. This CDR3 is CSVLTDRSSYGYTF. The CDR3 bases are TGCAGCGTTCTTACGGACAGGTCCAGCTATGGCTACACCTTC.

The chain uses TRBV6-1 and TRBJ2-2; 10 bases align to TRBD2. Per the germline V gene, CDR1 is MNHNS and CDR2 is SASEGT. V lost 6 bases, J lost 0 bases, and 16 bases stayed unmatched. The CDR3 sequence is 20 residues long. As DNA, the CDR3 is TGTGCCAGCAGCCAATACCGTTTTAGGACTAGCGGCGCGAACACCGGGGAGCTGTTTTTT. Amino acid sequence: CASSQYRFRTSGANTGELFF.

The chain couples TRBV20-1 to TRBJ1-4, with 7 bases lining up with TRBD1. Germline CDR1 and CDR2: DFQATT and SNEGSKA (reference sequence). V shed 6 bases and J 6 bases; nucleotides not matched to a gene: 10. The CDR3 is 14 amino acids. The CDR3 sequence: CSATRQGSYEKLFF. CDR3 bases: TGCAGTGCCACCAGACAGGGAAGTTATGAAAAACTGTTTTTT.

This clonotype was found many times. This chain links TRBV6-2 or TRBV6-3 with TRBJ1-1; 7 nucleotides line up with TRBD1. The CDR3 spans 15 residues. Germline assignment: CDR1 MNHEY and CDR2 SVGEGT. V trimming: 2 bases; J trimming: 3 bases; junction bases outside the gene matches: 6. The CDR3 reads CASSYQTGLDTEAFF. CDR3 coding DNA: TGTGCCAGCAGTTACCAGACAGGGTTGGACACTGAAGCTTTCTTT.

The chain links TRBV6-6 to TRBJ2-5, with unresolved D. With the DNA end fitting TRBJ2-7 better, the J assignment may be wrong. Germline CDR1 and CDR2: MNHNY and SVGAGI (reference sequence). The CDR3 loop spans 13 amino acids. The CDR3 sequence: CASSHGPSYEQYF. CDR3 coding DNA: TGTGCCAGCAGTCACGGGCCCTCCTACGAGCAGTACTTC.

This chain connects TRBV3-1 to TRBJ2-2, with D maybe TRBD1 (5 bases). The CDR3 covers 14 residues. Between the trimmed V and J ends, which lost 1 base and 7 bases, there was a span of 10 bases. CDR1 is LGHDT and CDR2 is YNNKEL in the germline V gene (reference sequence). The CDR3 region has the DNA TGTGCCAGCAGCCAAGTTTCAGGGCACGGGGAGCTGTTTTTT. Its translation: CASSQVSGHGELFF.

The gene calls are TRBV7-9 and TRBJ2-7; a possible D gene is TRBD1 (6 bases). Trimming left V 3 bases short and J 3 bases short, with 12 bases between. Germline assignment: CDR1 SEHNR and CDR2 FQNEAQ (reference sequence). The CDR3 is made up of 14 amino acids. CDR3 sequence: CASSLAQGVYEQYF. The CDR3 region has the DNA TGTGCCAGCAGCTTGGCACAGGGAGTCTACGAGCAGTACTTC. The full variable domain, rest sourced from reference TRBV7-9 and TRBJ2-7, is DTGVSQNPRHKITKRGQNVTFRCDPISEHNRLYWYRQTLGQGPEFLTYFQNEAQLEKSRLLSDRFSAERPKGSFSTLEIQRTEQGDSAMYLCASSLAQGVYEQYFGPGTRLTVT.

This clonotype was seen only a few times. The chain uses TRBV2 and TRBJ1-2, with 10 bases that match TRBD1. The CDR3 contains 14 residues. Unmatched junction bases numbered 6, after V lost 5 bases and J lost 6 bases. Germline V CDR1 and CDR2: SNHLY, FYNNEI. The CDR3 DNA sequence: TGTGCCAGCAGTTATGGGACAGGGGAACATGGCTACACCTTC. The encoded protein is CASSYGTGEHGYTF.

A few counts support this clonotype. The V call is TRBV3-1, the J call TRBJ2-1; D call uncertain. CDR1 is LGHDT and CDR2 is YNNKEL in the germline V gene (reference sequence). Trimming removed 2 bases from V and 0 bases from J, with 5 bases in between. This CDR3 comprises 14 residues. The CDR3 nucleotides are TGTGCCAGCAGCCAACTTAGCTCCTACAATGAGCAGTTCTTC. Translating it yields CASSQLSSYNEQFF.

The chain is built from TRBV12-3 or TRBV12-4 and TRBJ2-5, with D perhaps TRBD2 (7 bases). The J call may be faulty, since TRBJ2-7 better matches the DNA end. The CDR3 totals 15 residues. This chain's CDR3 is CASRGRGAGSYEQYF. CDR3 coding DNA: TGTGCCAGCAGAGGACGGGGGGCTGGATCCTACGAGCAGTACTTC.